The 28 T cell receptor beta chains below were found in one sample sequenced in a study of blood T cell repertoires in COVID-19. Measured with immunoSEQ multiplex PCR; TCRdb has only the in-frame clones, and not every one. The table shows some 130,000 clones, with almost 80% occurring only once. Material: peripheral blood. Receptors originate from a man aged 60 to 75 who had recovered from COVID-19.

This clone was observed at least ten times. The chain employs TRBV5-1 and TRBJ1-2; possible D gene TRBD1, 5 bases. Germline V gene lookup returns CDR1 SGHRS and CDR2 YFSETQ. The CDR3 runs to 15 residues. Trimming pared 3 bases from V and 1 base from J, leaving 13 bases between. The CDR3 protein is CASSSGRADNYGYTF. The CDR3 nucleotides read TGCGCCAGCAGCTCCGGCAGGGCCGATAACTATGGCTACACCTTC.

The V call is TRBV7-2, the J call TRBJ1-2, with no clear D. V lost 3 bases, J lost 6 bases, and 14 bases lay in between. This CDR3 spans 14 amino acids. From germline, CDR1 is SGHTA and CDR2 FQGNSA. DNA of the CDR3: TGTGCCAGCAGCTTGTCCCCGGGTCGTGATGGCTACACCTTC. It codes for CASSLSPGRDGYTF.

The J gene is TRBJ1-6, the V gene TRBV7-6, with D possibly matching TRBD1 (6 bases). This CDR3 is 15 amino acids long. V gave up 8 bases and J gave up 3 bases, with 14 bases separating them. Germline loops: CDR1 SGHVS, CDR2 FNYEAQ. The CDR3 region has the DNA TGTGCCAGCTCACAGGACAGTGGCTATAATTCACCCCTCCACTTT. Translation: CASSQDSGYNSPLHF.

The genes are TRBV3-1 (or the pseudogene TRBV3-2) and TRBJ2-1; 12 bases fit TRBD2. Germline trimming cut 3 bases from V and 6 bases from J; bases unmatched to any gene: 0. The CDR3 loop spans 14 amino acids. Germline loops: CDR1 LGHDT, CDR2 YNNKEL (reference sequence). CDR3 sequence (DNA): TGTGCCAGCAGCCAGGGACTAGCGGGCAATGAGCAGTTCTTC. It is translated as CASSQGLAGNEQFF.

The chain is built from TRBV6-5 and TRBJ2-4, with a weak D call TRBD1 (5 bases). CDR1 is MNHEY and CDR2 is SVGAGI in the germline V gene. V dropped 9 bases and J dropped 1 base, with 10 bases sitting between them. CDR3 length: 13 residues. This CDR3 reads CASQGGAKNIQYF. CDR3 bases: TGTGCCAGTCAGGGTGGGGCCAAAAACATTCAGTACTTC.

CDR3 nucleotide sequence: TGTGCCAGCACTCGGCAGGTCGGCACTGAAGCTTTCTTT. This sequence encodes CASTRQVGTEAFF. This chain joins TRBV6-5 and TRBJ1-1; D is unclear. Trimming stripped 7 bases from V and 4 bases from J, with 13 bases between. The CDR3 has 13 residues. Germline-derived CDR1 and CDR2 are MNHEY and SVGAGI.

CDR3 region: CASSRDRGFYEQYF. The CDR3 DNA follows: TGTGCCAGCAGCCGGGACAGGGGGTTTTACGAGCAGTACTTC. V gene TRBV7-2 combines with J gene TRBJ2-7, with 11 bases that match TRBD1. The CDR3 is 14 residues long. V was clipped by 5 bases and J by 4 bases; unmatched bases: 4. Looked up from germline, CDR1 is SGHTA and CDR2 is FQGNSA.

V usage is TRBV12-3 or TRBV12-4 and J usage is TRBJ2-1; no firm D call. This CDR3 spans 13 amino acids. Trimming took 3 bases from V and 5 from J, leaving 8 bases between them. The CDR3 bases are TGTGCCAGCAGTTTCCGCAGAAACAATGAGCAGTTCTTC. This translates into CASSFRRNNEQFF.

The chain links TRBV4-3 to TRBJ1-4, with D maybe TRBD1 (6 bases). The CDR3 loop spans 15 amino acids. Trimming cost V 1 base and J 5 bases, with 11 bases left between them. Germline V lookup: CDR1 LGHNA, CDR2 YSLEER. CDR3 nucleotide sequence: TGCGCCAGCAGCCAAGCGGACAGAGAGAATGAAAAACTGTTTTTT. Its translation: CASSQADRENEKLFF.

V is TRBV30 and J is TRBJ1-2, with TRBD1 matching 8 bases. CDR3 length: 12 amino acids. With 2 bases clipped from V and 7 bases from J, the junction kept 3 bases outside the gene matches. Germline lookup yields CDR1 GTSNPN and CDR2 SVGIG (reference sequence). CDR3 in DNA: TGTGCCTGGAGTAGGGACAGGCTTGGCTACACCTTC. As protein: CAWSRDRLGYTF.

This chain joins TRBV6-1 and TRBJ1-1; D call uncertain. Germline lookup yields CDR1 MNHNS and CDR2 SASEGT. The length of the CDR3 is 11 residues. The V gene lost 5 bases and the J gene lost 10 bases, with 11 bases spanning the gap. The CDR3 spells CASSWERAAFF. Here the CDR3 DNA reads TGTGCCAGCAGTTGGGAGAGAGCAGCTTTCTTT.

This sequence joins TRBV28 and TRBJ1-5, with D maybe TRBD1 (6 bases). The CDR3 loop spans 12 amino acids. Trimming left V 9 bases short and J 1 base short, with 7 bases between. Per the germline V gene, CDR1 is MDHEN and CDR2 is SYDVKM. CDR3 bases: TGTGCCAGTCAGGGGAGCAATCAGCCCCAGCATTTT. Its protein is CASQGSNQPQHF.

CDR3 nucleotides: TGTGCCAGCAGCTTAGCCGGCAGGGTGGGGTTGAACACTGAAGCTTTCTTT. Amino acids: CASSLAGRVGLNTEAFF. The genes are TRBV7-9 and TRBJ1-1; D perhaps matches TRBD1 (5 bases). V dropped 0 bases and J dropped 0 bases, with 14 bases sitting between them. The germline gives CDR1 SEHNR, CDR2 FQNEAQ (reference sequence). The CDR3 extends over 17 amino acids.

The CDR3 sequence: CAGRQGIFYEQYF. The CDR3 coding sequence is TGTGCCGGACGACAGGGGATCTTCTACGAGCAGTACTTC. The chain joins TRBV2 to TRBJ2-7, with TRBD1 matching over 8 bases. V lost 11 bases, J lost 3 bases, and 9 bases stayed unmatched. Germline CDR1 reads SNHLY; CDR2 reads FYNNEI. The CDR3 runs to 13 residues.

This chain joins TRBV6-5 and TRBJ1-5, with D unresolved. Trimming took 7 bases from V and 0 from J, leaving 10 bases between them. Germline CDR1 is MNHEY and CDR2 is SVGAGI. The CDR3 is made up of 14 amino acids. The CDR3 coding sequence is TGTGCCAGCACCCTAGAGTATAGCAATCAGCCCCAGCATTTT. This encodes CASTLEYSNQPQHF.

This clone showed up just once. The rearrangement uses TRBV4-2 and TRBJ2-3, with 8 bases matching TRBD1. The trim removed 4 bases at V and 8 bases at J, leaving 11 bases unmatched. Germline V gene lookup returns CDR1 LGHNA and CDR2 YNFKEQ. The CDR3 has 15 amino acids. The CDR3, as DNA: TGTGCCAGCAGCCCCGTCGGACAGGGAGCAGGTACGCAGTATTTT. Residues: CASSPVGQGAGTQYF.

The CDR3 spells CASSLSGRLHEQFF. The DNA of the CDR3 is TGTGCCAGCAGTCTTAGCGGGAGATTGCATGAGCAGTTCTTC. The chain recombines TRBV28 with TRBJ2-1; 9 nucleotides align to TRBD2. Trimming at V came to 5 bases and at J to 8 bases, leaving 7 bases not matched to a gene. The CDR3 length is 14 residues. Germline CDR1 and CDR2: MDHEN and SYDVKM.

The rearrangement uses TRBV4-3 and TRBJ2-2; TRBD2 agrees at 10 bases. The CDR3 contains 17 residues. Germline V gene data show CDR1 as LGHNA and CDR2 as YSLEER. V lost 4 bases, J lost 4 bases, and 9 bases stayed unmatched. For the CDR3, the DNA is TGCGCCAGCAGCCCCAGCGGGAGGGCCGAGTTCACCGGGGAGCTGTTTTTT. Protein sequence: CASSPSGRAEFTGELFF.

This clone was counted a single time. The rearrangement uses TRBV4-3 and TRBJ1-2, with a possible D match to TRBD1 (5 bases). The CDR3 length is 13 residues. CDR1 LGHNA and CDR2 YSLEER come from the germline V gene. Trimming stripped 4 bases from V and 5 bases from J, with 11 bases between. DNA of the CDR3: TGCGCCAGCAGCCGTCGGGGGATTTATGGCTACACCTTC. It is translated as CASSRRGIYGYTF.

This clone was counted a single time. The V and J genes are TRBV13 and TRBJ2-5; TRBD1 agrees at 9 bases. With V trimmed by 0 bases and J by 3 bases, 2 bases remained unmatched. This CDR3 contains 15 residues. The germline V gene encodes CDR1 PRHDT and CDR2 FYEKMQ (reference sequence). As DNA, the CDR3 is TGTGCCAGCAGCTTAGGGACAGGGGGTGAAGAGACCCAGTACTTC. As protein: CASSLGTGGEETQYF.

The rearrangement joins TRBV19 to TRBJ1-1, with D perhaps matching TRBD1 (6 bases). Germline CDR1 and CDR2: LNHDA and SQIVND (reference sequence). The CDR3 has 15 amino acids. Trimming took off 5 bases at V and 5 bases at J, with 18 bases between the two ends. CDR3 in DNA: TGTGCCAGTAGTCCGGTCGACAGGACGAGAACTGAAGCTTTCTTT. Translating gives CASSPVDRTRTEAFF.

The rearrangement links TRBV11-2 to TRBJ1-5; possible D gene TRBD1, 6 bases. V was shortened by 5 bases and J by 1 base, with 9 bases between the two germline ends. Germline CDR1 and CDR2: SGHAT and FQNNGV. The CDR3 contains 14 residues. The CDR3, as DNA: TGTGCCAGCAGCGCGACAGGAAGCAATCAGCCCCAGCATTTT. This encodes CASSATGSNQPQHF.

The J gene is TRBJ2-1, the V gene TRBV7-2; TRBD2 agrees at 7 bases. CDR1 SGHTA and CDR2 FQGNSA come from the germline V gene. There are 16 residues in the CDR3. V gave up 1 base and J gave up 5 bases; unmatched junction bases: 8. CDR3 sequence reads: CASSLVAVAGHNEQFF. In DNA, the CDR3 is TGTGCCAGCAGCTTAGTAGCGGTAGCGGGTCACAATGAGCAGTTCTTC.

In its sample, this clone was seen a few times. The chain recombines TRBV28 with TRBJ2-2; the match to TRBD1 covers 7 bases. The V gene end was trimmed by 7 bases and the J gene end by 3 bases; junction bases not matched to a gene: 5. There are 14 residues in the CDR3. Germline assignment: CDR1 MDHEN and CDR2 SYDVKM. CDR3 loop: CASTGQIYTGELFF. The CDR3 DNA follows: TGTGCCAGCACGGGACAGATCTACACCGGGGAGCTGTTTTTT. Variable domain in full (rest from reference TRBV28 and TRBJ2-2): DVKVTQSSRYLVKRTGEKVFLECVQDMDHENMFWYRQDPGLGLRLIYFSYDVKMKEKGDIPEGYSVSREKKERFSLILESASTNQTSMYLCASTGQIYTGELFFGEGSRLTVL.

This clone was counted once. The chain is built from TRBV28 and TRBJ1-5; no clear D. V lost 2 bases to trimming and J lost 1 base, with 12 bases between them. Germline CDR1 and CDR2: MDHEN and SYDVKM. The CDR3 sequence is 16 residues long. CDR3 loop: CASSLGRAGSNQPQHF. The CDR3 region has the DNA TGTGCCAGCAGTTTAGGAAGGGCGGGGAGCAATCAGCCCCAGCATTTT.

About this clone itself: A much larger clone is a single base away; this may be a read error. This chain connects TRBV7-3 to TRBJ1-1; the D gene is possibly TRBD1 (6 bases). Trimming left V 1 base short and J 3 bases short, with 6 bases between. CDR1 SGHTA and CDR2 FQGTGA come from the germline V gene. The CDR3 consists of 13 residues. This chain's CDR3 is CASSLNRDTEAFF. The DNA of the CDR3 is TGTGCCAGCAGCTTAAACAGGGACACTGAAGCTTTCTTT.

V and J are TRBV28 and TRBJ1-1; maybe TRBD1 (5 bases). The V gene's germline CDR1 is MDHEN and CDR2 SYDVKM. The CDR3 consists of 12 residues. The V and J ends lost 7 bases and 5 bases respectively, with 11 bases between them. The DNA of the CDR3 is TGTGCCAGCACCGTGGGGCGAACTGAAGCTTTCTTT. It translates to CASTVGRTEAFF.

V is TRBV6-6 and J is TRBJ2-7; the match to TRBD1 covers 7 bases. CDR1 is MNHNY, CDR2 SVGAGI, per germline (reference sequence). The CDR3 consists of 16 residues. V was clipped by 0 bases and J by 4 bases; unmatched bases: 9. CDR3 sequence (DNA): TGTGCCAGCAGTTACTCGCTCGACAGGGTAAGGTACGAGCAGTACTTC. Its translation is CASSYSLDRVRYEQYF.